The 28 T cell receptor beta chains reported below all come from one sample, sequenced in a study of T-cell memory formation after mild COVID-19. TCRdb itself ran the 5' RACE reads through MiXCR, one entry per CDR3 protein. This table holds about 160,000 distinct CDR3 sequences, around 30% found once. Input material: PBMCs or a T cell subset sorted from them (not recorded which). Every receptor here comes from an adult woman who had mild COVID-19 (a few samples of this study predate the infection). Cell type and time point are not known.

This clonotype was found a few times. The chain uses TRBV29-1 and TRBJ1-1; TRBD1 might be the D (6 bases). Germline CDR1 is SQVTM and CDR2 is ANQGSEA. CDR3 length: 14 residues. The V and J ends lost 5 bases and 0 bases respectively, with 13 bases between them. CDR3 sequence (DNA): TGCAGCGTTACCTGGACAGTGATGAACACTGAAGCTTTCTTT. Translated: CSVTWTVMNTEAFF.

CDR3 nucleotide sequence: TGTGCCAGCAGCTCGCGGGGGACTAGCACAGATACGCAGTATTTT. Translating gives CASSSRGTSTDTQYF. J is TRBJ2-3 and V is TRBV7-3; 7 bases fit TRBD2. In germline, CDR1 is SGHTA, CDR2 FQGTGA. The CDR3 spans 15 residues. V shed 4 bases and J 0 bases; nucleotides not matched to a gene: 4.

The genes are TRBV27 and TRBJ1-2; D gene unclear. This CDR3 contains 15 residues. The V end lost 5 bases, the J end lost 1 base, and 14 bases lay between the germline ends. Germline V gene data show CDR1 as MNHEY and CDR2 as SMNVEV (reference sequence). As DNA, the CDR3 is TGTGCCAGCAGTACCGTAAGGAGCGATAACTATGGCTACACCTTC. Its protein product is CASSTVRSDNYGYTF.

This chain joins TRBV12-3 or TRBV12-4 and TRBJ2-3; perhaps TRBD2 as D (6 bases). The V gene lost 6 bases and the J gene lost 6 bases, with 13 bases spanning the gap. The CDR3 runs to 13 residues. CDR3 nucleotides: TGTGCCAGCAGCCGCCGGGGGAGCGATACGCAGTATTTT. Its protein is CASSRRGSDTQYF.

This clonotype came up a few times. The rearrangement joins TRBV5-6 to TRBJ2-7, with D unclear. V was clipped by 4 bases and J by 0 bases, with 14 bases between them. The germline gives CDR1 SGHDT, CDR2 YYEEEE. The CDR3 length is 15 residues. CDR3 DNA sequence: TGTGCCAGCAGCGTCGCCGGGTCTACCTCCTACGAGCAGTACTTC. This codes for CASSVAGSTSYEQYF.

This clonotype occurred a few times. The chain employs TRBV12-3 or TRBV12-4 and TRBJ1-1; D call uncertain. This CDR3 region has 15 residues. V lost 6 bases to trimming and J lost 5 bases, with 19 bases between them. The CDR3, as DNA: TGTGCCAGCAGAAAGGATGGGGTCCGGAGTACTGAAGCTTTCTTT. This encodes CASRKDGVRSTEAFF.

This clonotype was detected a few times. This chain's CDR3 is CSVIDSWGVKNIQYF. As DNA, the CDR3 is TGCAGCGTCATAGACTCCTGGGGGGTCAAAAACATTCAGTACTTC. This rearrangement joins TRBV29-1 to TRBJ2-4; D is perhaps TRBD2 (6 bases). The CDR3 loop spans 15 amino acids. Deletions cut 6 bases from V and 3 bases from J, with 18 bases between. CDR1 SQVTM and CDR2 ANQGSEA come from the germline V gene.

This clonotype was detected a few times. V gene TRBV7-9 combines with J gene TRBJ2-2, with D maybe TRBD2 (6 bases). V lost 4 bases, J lost 9 bases, and 18 bases lay in between. The germline V gene encodes CDR1 SEHNR and CDR2 FQNEAQ (reference sequence). The CDR3 contains 15 residues. CDR3 amino acids: CASSSSGSPDWELFF. CDR3 sequence (DNA): TGTGCCAGCAGCTCATCCGGGAGCCCAGATTGGGAGCTGTTTTTT.

The chain employs TRBV6-1 and TRBJ2-5; 8 positions match TRBD2. Germline loops: CDR1 MNHNS, CDR2 SASEGT. The CDR3 extends over 13 amino acids. The junction had 0 bases not matched to a gene; V was cut back by 3 bases and J by 3 bases. The CDR3 DNA follows: TGTGCCAGCAGTGAGCGGGAGGAAGAGACCCAGTACTTC. It yields the protein CASSEREEETQYF.

The rearrangement links TRBV25-1 to TRBJ1-1; D gene unclear. The germline V gene has CDR1 MGHDK and CDR2 SYGVNS. V lost 1 base and J 5 bases, leaving 11 bases between the germline ends. The CDR3 is 14 residues long. The CDR3 region has the DNA TGTGCCAGCAGTGAATGGGGTTCGCGAACTGAAGCTTTCTTT. Translating it yields CASSEWGSRTEAFF.

This clonotype was counted ten times or more. V and J are TRBV5-1 and TRBJ1-1; 7 bases line up with TRBD1. The junction had 12 bases not matched to a gene; V was cut back by 4 bases and J by 3 bases. Germline assignment: CDR1 SGHRS and CDR2 YFSETQ. The length of the CDR3 is 16 residues. In nucleotides, the CDR3 is TGCGCCAGCAGCGCTAGACAGGGCCATCCGGACACTGAAGCTTTCTTT. This translates into CASSARQGHPDTEAFF.

This clonotype has more than one count but fewer than ten. The V and J genes are TRBV7-9 and TRBJ2-7; perhaps TRBD2 as D (5 bases). CDR1 is SEHNR and CDR2 is FQNEAQ in the germline V gene (reference sequence). The CDR3 has 14 amino acids. The V gene lost 5 bases and the J gene lost 2 bases, with 13 bases spanning the gap. Here the CDR3 DNA reads TGTGCCAGCAGCCCTCTAGGGAGAACCTACGAGCAGTACTTC. This sequence encodes CASSPLGRTYEQYF.

The chain has TRBV6-2 or TRBV6-3 and TRBJ2-7; weak D call: TRBD2 (5 bases). V lost 7 bases and J 0 bases, leaving 16 bases between the germline ends. This CDR3 spans 15 amino acids. Germline loops: CDR1 MNHEY, CDR2 SVGEGT. For the CDR3, the DNA is TGTGCCAGCACCCCCACCCCGGGGAGCTCCTACGAGCAGTACTTC. Its translation: CASTPTPGSSYEQYF.

The sample holds a few counts of this clonotype. J is TRBJ2-2 and V is TRBV7-3, with 7 bases that match TRBD2. CDR3 length: 15 residues. Germline V gene sequence: CDR1 SGHTA, CDR2 FQGTGA. Trimming removed 5 bases from V and 5 bases from J; junction bases left unmatched: 8. CDR3 sequence: CASSQQTGGTGELFF. CDR3 coding DNA: TGTGCCAGCAGCCAGCAGACGGGGGGAACCGGGGAGCTGTTTTTT.

This chain joins TRBV3-1 and TRBJ2-7; 9 nucleotides match TRBD2. The CDR3 length is 15 residues. Germline V gene lookup returns CDR1 LGHDT and CDR2 YNNKEL (reference sequence). Trimming cost V 0 bases and J 3 bases; bases outside gene matches: 3. The CDR3 sequence is CASSQEAGGVYEQYF. CDR3 nucleotides: TGTGCCAGCAGCCAAGAAGCGGGGGGAGTCTACGAGCAGTACTTC.

This clonotype was observed a handful of times. The chain joins TRBV2 to TRBJ2-7; 9 nucleotides align to TRBD2. This CDR3 region has 15 residues. Germline assignment: CDR1 SNHLY and CDR2 FYNNEI. The trim removed 7 bases at V and 2 bases at J, leaving 9 bases unmatched. CDR3 amino acids: CASNRARLAAYEQYF. Written as DNA, the CDR3 is TGTGCCAGCAACCGGGCGAGACTAGCGGCCTACGAGCAGTACTTC.

This clonotype was picked up many times. In DNA form, the CDR3 reads TGTGCCAGCAGCCTCGACAGTGAAGCTTTCTTT. This sequence encodes CASSLDSEAFF. The chain links TRBV9 to TRBJ1-1; possibly TRBD1 for D (5 bases). The germline V gene encodes CDR1 SGDLS and CDR2 YYNGEE. Trimming removed 4 bases from V and 7 bases from J, with 8 bases in between. The length of the CDR3 is 11 residues.

The chain combines TRBV7-2 with TRBJ1-2; 12 nucleotides agree with TRBD1. CDR1 is SGHTA and CDR2 is FQGNSA in the germline V gene. V was pared by 7 bases and J by 7 bases, with 4 bases of the junction left unmatched. CDR3 length: 13 residues. The CDR3 bases are TGTGCCAGCAAGGGACAGGGGGCGCTTGGCTACACCTTC. Protein: CASKGQGALGYTF. The whole variable domain, remainder taken from reference TRBV7-2 and TRBJ1-2, is GAGVSQSPSNKVTEKGKDVELRCDPISGHTALYWYRQSLGQGLEFLIYFQGNSAPDKSGLPSDRFSAERTGGSVSTLTIQRTQQEDSAVYLCASKGQGALGYTFGSGTRLTVV.

This clonotype was picked up a small number of times. The rearrangement uses TRBV13 and TRBJ1-1; 9 positions match TRBD1. CDR3 length: 15 residues. Germline CDR1 and CDR2: PRHDT and FYEKMQ (reference sequence). Unmatched junction bases numbered 7, after V lost 5 bases and J lost 3 bases. The CDR3 reads CASSPRQGVDTEAFF. CDR3 in DNA: TGTGCCAGCAGCCCCCGACAGGGGGTGGACACTGAAGCTTTCTTT.

The chain uses TRBV30 and TRBJ1-1, with D uncertain. This CDR3 region has 13 residues. Germline V gene data show CDR1 as GTSNPN and CDR2 as SVGIG (reference sequence). Trimming removed 0 bases at V and 11 bases at J, with 16 bases between. The CDR3 loop is CAWSVRQRGEAFF. CDR3 DNA sequence: TGTGCCTGGAGTGTACGGCAGCGGGGAGAGGCTTTCTTT.

This clonotype was detected a few times. This chain joins TRBV6-2 or TRBV6-3 and TRBJ2-5; 8 bases are shared with TRBD1. Germline CDR1 and CDR2: MNHEY and SVGEGT. V trimming: 5 bases; J trimming: 6 bases; junction bases outside the gene matches: 11. This CDR3 is built from 15 residues. CDR3 amino acids: CASSRWTGNRKTQYF. For the CDR3, the DNA is TGTGCCAGCAGTCGCTGGACAGGGAATAGGAAGACCCAGTACTTC.

The chain is built from TRBV30 and TRBJ2-3, with TRBD2 matching over 8 bases. This CDR3 has 15 residues. Trimming cost V 4 bases and J 0 bases; bases outside gene matches: 6. CDR1 and CDR2 (germline): GTSNPN, SVGIG (reference sequence). CDR3 protein: CAWNPGRVSTDTQYF. CDR3 DNA sequence: TGTGCCTGGAATCCCGGGAGGGTGAGCACAGATACGCAGTATTTT.

CDR3 sequence: CASRPRGTDTQYF. CDR3 nucleotides: TGCGCCAGCAGACCCAGGGGCACAGATACGCAGTATTTT. V and J are TRBV4-1 and TRBJ2-3, with a weak D call TRBD1 (5 bases). Germline CDR1 reads MGHRA; CDR2 reads YSYEKL. Between the trimmed V and J ends, which lost 6 bases and 1 base, there was a span of 8 bases. The CDR3 sequence is 13 residues long.

The chain carries TRBV7-3 and TRBJ2-2, with D perhaps matching TRBD1 or TRBD2 (5 bases each). The CDR3 is 19 amino acids. Trimming took off 1 base at V and 6 bases at J, with 24 bases between the two ends. The germline gives CDR1 SGHTA, CDR2 FQGTGA. The CDR3 coding sequence is TGTGCCAGCAGCTTAATGGCCGGGGCGGAGACGAGCGGCGCCGGGGAGCTGTTTTTT. This codes for CASSLMAGAETSGAGELFF. Supplemented by reference TRBV7-3 and TRBJ2-2, the full variable domain reads GAGVSQTPSNKVTEKGKYVELRCDPISGHTALYWYRQSLGQGPEFLIYFQGTGAADDSGLPNDRFFAVRPEGSVSTLKIQRTERGDSAVYLCASSLMAGAETSGAGELFFGEGSRLTVL.

V usage is TRBV20-1 and J usage is TRBJ2-7; the D call may be TRBD1 or TRBD2 (5 bases each). Trimming stripped 5 bases from V and 0 bases from J, with 14 bases between. This CDR3 is 14 amino acids long. Germline V gene data show CDR1 as DFQATT and CDR2 as SNEGSKA (reference sequence). CDR3 sequence: CSAGGGSSSYEQYF. CDR3 nucleotides: TGCAGTGCTGGGGGTGGGAGTAGCTCCTACGAGCAGTACTTC.

This chain joins TRBV19 and TRBJ1-5; possibly TRBD1 for D (6 bases). Germline CDR1 and CDR2: LNHDA and SQIVND (reference sequence). This CDR3 spans 16 amino acids. The germline V and J ends were trimmed by 4 bases and 7 bases, with 20 bases remaining between them. CDR3 bases: TGTGCCAGTAGTACCCTAGGGGGGTCTCTTGGACAGCCCCAGCATTTT. Translated, it gives CASSTLGGSLGQPQHF. The full variable domain, rest sourced from reference TRBV19 and TRBJ1-5, is DGGITQSPKYLFRKEGQNVTLSCEQNLNHDAMYWYRQDPGQGLRLIYYSQIVNDFQKGDIAEGYSVSREKKESFPLTVTSAQKNPTAFYLCASSTLGGSLGQPQHFGDGTRLSIL.

The chain combines TRBV6-6 with TRBJ2-7; D is undetermined. The CDR3 extends over 11 amino acids. V lost 5 bases, J lost 5 bases, and 7 bases lay in between. Germline CDR1 MNHNY, CDR2 SVGAGI (reference sequence). The CDR3 nucleotides are TGTGCCAGCAGTCAATATAACGAGCAGTACTTC. Translated: CASSQYNEQYF.

This clonotype was seen a handful of times. Mismatch with germline at one junction end may stem from a read error. This chain connects TRBV29-1 to TRBJ2-3, with 11 bases fitting TRBD1. Germline values: CDR1 SQVTM, CDR2 ANQGSEA. CDR3 length: 14 amino acids. The CDR3 nucleotides are TGCAGCGTCGAAGGACAGGGGGCAACAGATACGCAGTATTTT. As protein: CSVEGQGATDTQYF.